Below, 12 T cell receptor beta chains from the same sample are listed, as sequenced in a study of blood T cell repertoires in COVID-19 (TCRdb year 2020). The receptor library was made with the immunoSEQ multiplex PCR assay. Drawn from immuneACCESS, this table holds only the in-frame rearrangements with V and J called that TCRdb kept. Clones are partly lost; checked studies trace under half to an unresolved V gene and leave the rest unexplained. Across this sample there are 30,000 to 40,000 clones, with 70% to 90% seen only once. Less than 7% of the sample is taken by the ten largest. Sequences were obtained from peripheral blood. The origin of the receptors is a woman aged 80 or older with active or convalescent COVID-19.

J is TRBJ2-1 and V is TRBV19, with 11 bases identical to TRBD2. Germline V gene data show CDR1 as LNHDA and CDR2 as SQIVND (reference sequence). Trimming removed 6 bases from V and 7 bases from J; junction bases left unmatched: 8. The CDR3 sequence is 15 residues long. CDR3 region: CASRTATSGTNEQFF. Here the CDR3 DNA reads TGTGCCAGTAGAACCGCGACTAGCGGGACAAATGAGCAGTTCTTC.

CDR3 protein: CASSVGLALYSYNEQFF. The CDR3 bases are TGTGCCAGCAGCGTAGGGCTAGCACTATACTCCTACAATGAGCAGTTCTTC. The gene calls are TRBV9 and TRBJ2-1; a weak D match, TRBD2 (5 bases). CDR1 is SGDLS, CDR2 YYNGEE, per germline. The germline V and J ends were trimmed by 0 bases and 0 bases, with 13 bases remaining between them. This CDR3 has 17 residues.

The chain is built from TRBV6-2 or TRBV6-3 and TRBJ2-1; 12 positions match TRBD2. The V gene end was trimmed by 5 bases and the J gene end by 7 bases; junction bases not matched to a gene: 9. Germline V lookup: CDR1 MNHEY, CDR2 SVGEGT. The CDR3 sequence is 16 residues long. The CDR3 nucleotides are TGTGCCAGCAGTACAACTTTCCTAGCGGGAGGGAATGAGCAGTTCTTC. It codes for CASSTTFLAGGNEQFF.

The chain joins TRBV9 to TRBJ1-1, with a weak D call TRBD1 (5 bases). Trimming took 3 bases from V and 3 from J, leaving 12 bases between them. Germline V gene lookup returns CDR1 SGDLS and CDR2 YYNGEE. CDR3 length: 14 residues. The CDR3 is CASSARALHTEAFF. The DNA of the CDR3 is TGTGCCAGCAGCGCCAGGGCTTTGCACACTGAAGCTTTCTTT. The whole variable domain, remainder taken from reference TRBV9 and TRBJ1-1, is DSGVTQTPKHLITATGQRVTLRCSPRSGDLSVYWYQQSLDQGLQFLIQYYNGEERAKGNILERFSAQQFPDLHSELNLSSLELGDSALYFCASSARALHTEAFFGQGTRLTVV.

The gene calls are TRBV10-3 and TRBJ2-5; 8 bases align to TRBD2. The CDR3 contains 16 residues. Germline CDR1 reads ENHRY; CDR2 reads SYGVKD. With 5 bases clipped from V and 5 bases from J, the junction kept 13 bases outside the gene matches. The CDR3 loop is CAISNRGSGGGETQYF. As DNA, the CDR3 is TGTGCCATCAGTAACAGAGGCAGCGGGGGTGGGGAGACCCAGTACTTC.

The rearrangement uses TRBV6-5 and TRBJ1-4; 7 nucleotides align to TRBD1. The ends lost 6 bases at V and 8 bases at J; junction bases unmatched: 9. In germline, CDR1 is MNHEY, CDR2 SVGAGI. The CDR3 runs 14 residues. The CDR3, as DNA: TGTGCCAGCAGGGCAGGGGGACTGGGAGAAAAACTGTTTTTT. Encoded protein: CASRAGGLGEKLFF.

The V and J genes are TRBV13 and TRBJ2-2; D unclear. V was cut by 5 bases and J by 2 bases, with 3 bases left in between. Germline V lookup: CDR1 PRHDT, CDR2 FYEKMQ (reference sequence). CDR3 length: 12 residues. As DNA, the CDR3 is TGTGCCAGCAGCCCTAACACCGGGGAGCTGTTTTTT. It codes for CASSPNTGELFF.

The chain has TRBV19 and TRBJ1-4; D is undetermined. Germline V lookup: CDR1 LNHDA, CDR2 SQIVND (reference sequence). The CDR3 has 12 amino acids. Trimming removed 10 bases from V and 7 bases from J, with 13 bases in between. The CDR3 reads CATTSLGEKLFF. In DNA, the CDR3 is TGTGCCACCACCTCTCTAGGTGAAAAACTGTTTTTT.

This chain uses TRBV24-1 with TRBJ2-7, with 7 bases that match TRBD2. This CDR3 has 13 amino acids. V lost 12 bases to trimming and J lost 0 bases; unmatched junction nucleotides: 7. Germline V CDR1 and CDR2: KGHDR, SFDVKD. The CDR3 DNA is TGTGCCTCCGGGGCTAGCGGCTCCTACGAGCAGTACTTC. This gives the protein CASGASGSYEQYF.

The CDR3 coding sequence is TGTGCCAGCTCACTCCCCCGTAGGACAGCCCAAGAGACCCAGTACTTC. Translating it yields CASSLPRRTAQETQYF. The J gene is TRBJ2-5, the V gene TRBV18; tentative D call: TRBD1 (6 bases). Trimming pared 4 bases from V and 1 base from J, leaving 16 bases between. The CDR3 is 16 residues long. CDR1 is KGHSH, CDR2 LQKENI, per germline.

The chain combines TRBV5-1 with TRBJ2-2; a possible D gene is TRBD1 (6 bases). Germline lookup yields CDR1 SGHRS and CDR2 YFSETQ. The CDR3 spans 15 residues. V shed 2 bases and J shed 5 bases, with 13 bases lying between them. The CDR3 loop is CASSFNRVGTGELFF. Here the CDR3 DNA reads TGCGCCAGCAGCTTTAACAGGGTCGGAACCGGGGAGCTGTTTTTT.

This chain links TRBV3-1 (or the pseudogene TRBV3-2) with TRBJ1-1; D perhaps matches TRBD1 (5 bases). V lost 1 base to trimming and J lost 10 bases, with 25 bases between them. CDR1 LGHDT and CDR2 YNNKEL come from the germline V gene (reference sequence). The CDR3 loop spans 17 amino acids. The CDR3 sequence is CASSQGFPSGPHSVAFF. Here the CDR3 DNA reads TGTGCCAGCAGCCAAGGATTTCCGTCAGGGCCCCACAGTGTAGCTTTCTTT.